This T cell receptor (beta chain) was recorded in a study of CD8+CD57+ T cells in acquired aplastic anemia. Turning to the study itself: Sorting CD4+ and CD8+ cells gave DNA averaging 3.2 ug. Researchers reported that healthy donors averaged about 10 million reads for CD4+ cells. Study-wide results and limits: For CD8+ Simpson's diversity, patients and controls showed no significant difference. The study identified roughly 31 CD8+ CDR3 sequences shared by patients and controls.

Points on this clonotype: What it binds is not known.

According to the study, genomic DNA was the template for TCR beta VDJ and CDR3 profiling. Each CDR3 protein gets one entry after TCRdb re-called the reads with MiXCR. Among 100,000 to 150,000 distinct CDR3 sequences listed, 48% were seen once. Trimming removed 3 bases at V and 2 bases at J, with 10 bases between. In germline, CDR1 is MGHDK, CDR2 SYGVNS. This CDR3 is built from 14 residues. This receptor was taken from a human donor in good health, serving as a control. Input material: sorted CD4+, CD8+, or CD8+CD57+ T cells (not recorded which) from PBMCs. The V and J genes are TRBV25-1 and TRBJ1-2, with D possibly being TRBD1 (6 bases). The chain's CDR3 is CASSEGTPNYGYTF. The DNA for the CDR3 is TGTGCCAGCAGTGAGGGGACACCAAACTATGGCTACACCTTC.